This T cell receptor beta chain was recovered during a study of patients with pleural tuberculosis. TCRdb fed the reads into MiXCR, producing one record per CDR3 protein. Altogether some 48,000 distinct CDR3 sequences are present, 6% to 8% being singletons, with the ten largest covering around 16%. This sequence was found in a human donor with pleural tuberculosis.

The CDR3 protein is CASSMASGTYEQYF. CDR3 coding DNA: TGTGCCAGTAGTATGGCTAGCGGTACCTACGAGCAGTACTTC. The chain joins TRBV19 to TRBJ2-7; 7 bases are shared with TRBD2. The CDR3 extends over 14 amino acids. Looked up from germline, CDR1 is LNHDA and CDR2 is SQIVND (reference sequence). Unmatched junction bases numbered 4, after V lost 3 bases and J lost 2 bases. Variable domain in full (rest from reference TRBV19 and TRBJ2-7): DGGITQSPKYLFRKEGQNVTLSCEQNLNHDAMYWYRQDPGQGLRLIYYSQIVNDFQKGDIAEGYSVSREKKESFPLTVTSAQKNPTAFYLCASSMASGTYEQYFGPGTRLTVT.